Shown below are 6 T cell receptor beta chains from a single sample sequenced in a study of blood T cell repertoires in COVID-19 (dated by TCRdb to the early 2020s). The library was prepared using the immunoSEQ multiplex PCR assay. The clones in this table, taken by TCRdb from immuneACCESS, are in-frame only. Not every clone is retained; where verified, under half of the shortfall comes from an unresolved V gene, and the cause of the rest is unknown. Counted in this sample were under 300,000 clones; 70% to 90% of them appeared once. Of the sample, roughly a sixth is held by the ten largest clones. Specimen: PBMCs or T cells enriched from blood (not recorded which). These receptors were obtained from a man younger than 35 who had recovered from COVID-19.

J is TRBJ1-2 and V is TRBV6-1, with D possibly matching TRBD1 (5 bases). Germline V lookup: CDR1 MNHNS, CDR2 SASEGT. Trimming removed 0 bases from V and 3 bases from J, with 8 bases in between. This CDR3 is 14 amino acids long. In DNA form, the CDR3 reads TGTGCCAGCAGTGAAGCCCAGGGTTACTATGGCTACACCTTC. Translating it yields CASSEAQGYYGYTF.

This clone was seen once. The chain joins TRBV30 to TRBJ1-3; D gene unclear. The CDR3 is 14 amino acids. Germline V gene data show CDR1 as GTSNPN and CDR2 as SVGIG (reference sequence). Trimming took off 0 bases at V and 0 bases at J, with 6 bases between the two ends. The CDR3 protein is CAWSVSISGNTIYF. In DNA form, the CDR3 reads TGTGCCTGGAGTGTGTCCATCTCTGGAAACACCATATATTTT.

The rearrangement joins TRBV2 to TRBJ1-5; D unresolved. The V and J ends lost 3 bases and 3 bases respectively, with 9 bases between them. Germline V lookup: CDR1 SNHLY, CDR2 FYNNEI. The CDR3 totals 14 residues. The CDR3 sequence: CASSESQDNQPQHF. The DNA of the CDR3 is TGTGCCAGCAGTGAGTCCCAGGACAATCAGCCCCAGCATTTT.

This clone was seen only a few times. This chain joins TRBV5-5 and TRBJ2-2; the match to TRBD2 covers 11 bases. This CDR3 is 15 amino acids long. The V and J ends lost 3 bases and 4 bases, in that order; junction bases with no gene match: 2. Germline V gives CDR1 SGHKS, CDR2 YYEKEE (reference sequence). The CDR3 reads CASSSLAGVTGELFF. Written as DNA, the CDR3 is TGTGCCAGCAGCTCACTAGCGGGAGTCACCGGGGAGCTGTTTTTT.

The chain employs TRBV18 and TRBJ2-2, with 12 bases aligning to TRBD2. CDR1 is KGHSH and CDR2 is LQKENI in the germline V gene. The length of the CDR3 is 16 residues. Germline trimming cut 4 bases from V and 4 bases from J; bases unmatched to any gene: 4. As DNA, the CDR3 is TGTGCCAGCTCACAGGGACTAGCGGGTCTCACCGGGGAGCTGTTTTTT. Encoded protein: CASSQGLAGLTGELFF. Full variable domain (missing parts from reference TRBV18 and TRBJ2-2): NAGVMQNPRHLVRRRGQEARLRCSPMKGHSHVYWYRQLPEEGLKFMVYLQKENIIDESGMPKERFSAEFPKEGPSILRIQQVVRGDSAAYFCASSQGLAGLTGELFFGEGSRLTVL.

Turning to this clone: One junction end does not reproduce the germline sequence, and a read error may be involved. The rearrangement links TRBV30 to TRBJ2-4, with D perhaps matching TRBD1 (5 bases). This CDR3 comprises 11 residues. CDR1 is GTSNPN and CDR2 is SVGIG in the germline V gene (reference sequence). The CDR3 protein is CAWAQGRNHDF. CDR3 in DNA: TGTGCCTGGGCGCAGGGTCGGAACCACGACTTC.